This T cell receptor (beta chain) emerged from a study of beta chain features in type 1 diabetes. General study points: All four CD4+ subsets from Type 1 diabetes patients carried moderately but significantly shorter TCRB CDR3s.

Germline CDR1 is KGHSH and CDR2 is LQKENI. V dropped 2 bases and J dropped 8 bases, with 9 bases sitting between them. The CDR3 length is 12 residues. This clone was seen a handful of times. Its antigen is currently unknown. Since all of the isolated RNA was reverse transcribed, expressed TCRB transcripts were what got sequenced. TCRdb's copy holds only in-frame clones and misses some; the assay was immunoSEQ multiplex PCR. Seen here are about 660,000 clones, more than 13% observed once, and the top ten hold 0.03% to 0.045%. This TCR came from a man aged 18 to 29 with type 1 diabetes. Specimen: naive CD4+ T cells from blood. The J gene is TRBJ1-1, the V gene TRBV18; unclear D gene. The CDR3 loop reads CASSPGLGEAFF. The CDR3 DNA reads TGTGCCAGCTCACCAGGGTTAGGGGAAGCTTTCTTT.